This is a list of T cell receptor beta chains from one sample in a study of T cell responses to AZD1222 COVID-19 vaccine. Only in-frame clones appear in the TCRdb table, and some are missing; sequencing was by immunoSEQ multiplex PCR. In the table there are over 150,000 clones, roughly nine tenths of which are singletons. Sequencing was performed on peripheral blood, taken on day 0 of MenACWY control vaccination. The source of these receptors is an adult in good health. The CDR3 runs from the conserved cysteine through the conserved F or W. Fields, in order: D gene, J gene, V gene, CDR3 protein. D genes are given only for firm matches.

D: TRBD2
J: TRBJ2-1
V: TRBV6-4
CDR3: CASSASPAGGHFYNEQFF

D: NA
J: TRBJ1-2
V: TRBV7-2
CDR3: CASSLGIQAYYYTF

D: NA
J: TRBJ2-3
V: TRBV5-1
CDR3: CASRRGDKTTDTQYF

D: TRBD2
J: TRBJ2-5
V: TRBV4-2
CDR3: CASSQDPSGSSQETQYF

D: NA
J: TRBJ1-5
V: TRBV19
CDR3: CASSMGTYNQPQHF

D: NA
J: TRBJ1-5
V: TRBV9
CDR3: CASSVEGNYNQPQHF

D: TRBD1
J: TRBJ1-5
V: TRBV5-1
CDR3: CASSLGDRESQPQHF

D: NA
J: TRBJ1-4
V: TRBV7-9
CDR3: CASSPSGRANEKLFF

D: NA
J: TRBJ2-3
V: TRBV21-1
CDR3: CASRKKRDSAGTVYQDTQYF

D: NA
J: TRBJ2-2
V: TRBV5-5
CDR3: CASSLRDPGTGELFF

D: NA
J: TRBJ2-3
V: TRBV9
CDR3: CASSVDGTSTDTQYF

D: NA
J: TRBJ1-2
V: TRBV5-1
CDR3: CASRMAGVQGNGYTF

D: TRBD2
J: TRBJ2-3
V: TRBV7-6
CDR3: CASSLASGRLDTQYF

D: NA
J: TRBJ2-2
V: TRBV2
CDR3: CASSVTGGPGELFF

D: NA
J: TRBJ1-5
V: TRBV7-8
CDR3: CASSNPGFGQPQHF

D: NA
J: TRBJ2-6
V: TRBV18
CDR3: CASSPPEGSGANVLTF

D: TRBD1
J: TRBJ1-1
V: TRBV6-2/TRBV6-3
CDR3: CASSNKDRGWTEAFF

D: TRBD1
J: TRBJ2-7
V: TRBV6-6
CDR3: CASRSRTGGSYEQYF

D: TRBD1
J: TRBJ2-7
V: TRBV10-2
CDR3: CASRDWGQDSYEQYF

D: NA
J: TRBJ1-2
V: TRBV30
CDR3: CAWSQQGNYGYTF

D: NA
J: TRBJ1-1
V: TRBV11-3
CDR3: CASSSRLNTEAFF

D: NA
J: TRBJ2-2
V: TRBV5-4
CDR3: CASSQGPGELFF

D: NA
J: TRBJ1-2
V: TRBV12-3/TRBV12-4
CDR3: CASSFSSTGGYTF

D: NA
J: TRBJ1-1
V: TRBV9
CDR3: CASSEGQISEAFF

D: NA
J: TRBJ1-5
V: TRBV24-1
CDR3: CATSDLEAGPQHF

D: NA
J: TRBJ1-2
V: TRBV5-4
CDR3: CASSLQGSDGYTF

D: NA
J: TRBJ2-3
V: TRBV11-3
CDR3: CASSLGGGLAGTDTQYF

D: NA
J: TRBJ2-7
V: TRBV2
CDR3: CASSRDHYEQYF

D: NA
J: TRBJ2-7
V: TRBV9
CDR3: CASSEGTRRVEQYF

D: NA
J: TRBJ2-1
V: TRBV15
CDR3: CATSRDLGPGATEQFF

D: NA
J: TRBJ1-2
V: TRBV11-2
CDR3: CASSSRGGRDYGYTF

D: NA
J: TRBJ2-3
V: TRBV24-1
CDR3: CATSRGREITDTQYF

D: TRBD1
J: TRBJ2-3
V: TRBV9
CDR3: CASSGYTGVLGDTDTQYF

D: NA
J: TRBJ1-5
V: TRBV3-1/TRBV3-2
CDR3: CASSQELWGQPQHF

D: TRBD2
J: TRBJ2-3
V: TRBV10-3
CDR3: CAIMAGDTDTQYF

D: NA
J: TRBJ2-7
V: TRBV5-6
CDR3: CASSLGRAYEQYF

D: NA
J: TRBJ1-5
V: TRBV6-5
CDR3: CASSYSGQGRNQPQHF

D: NA
J: TRBJ1-2
V: TRBV2
CDR3: CASSVGRVDGYTF

D: TRBD1
J: TRBJ1-5
V: TRBV2
CDR3: CATSLGTASNQPQHF

D: NA
J: TRBJ2-1
V: TRBV24-1
CDR3: CATSDPHPGHNEQFF

D: NA
J: TRBJ2-2
V: TRBV6-2/TRBV6-3
CDR3: CASSRLKGRDTGELFF

D: NA
J: TRBJ1-3
V: TRBV28
CDR3: CASSLHSQTAGNTIYF

D: NA
J: TRBJ2-3
V: TRBV3-1/TRBV3-2
CDR3: CASSPTTSGTQYF

D: NA
J: TRBJ1-5
V: TRBV24-1
CDR3: CATLRPQHF

D: NA
J: TRBJ1-2
V: TRBV11-3
CDR3: CASSPGRAFGYTF

D: NA
J: TRBJ2-7
V: TRBV4-3
CDR3: CASSQPTRRTRGPEQPYEQYF

D: NA
J: TRBJ1-2
V: TRBV11-3
CDR3: CASSLVGGGIYGYTF

D: NA
J: TRBJ1-2
V: TRBV19
CDR3: CASSTIQGLSYGYTF

D: NA
J: TRBJ2-2
V: TRBV25-1
CDR3: CASSERVPGELFF

D: TRBD1
J: TRBJ1-2
V: TRBV6-2/TRBV6-3
CDR3: CASSYPGGIVGYTF

D: NA
J: TRBJ1-4
V: TRBV5-5
CDR3: CASSGGREKLFF

D: TRBD1
J: TRBJ1-3
V: TRBV9
CDR3: CASSPRDRGDTIYF

D: NA
J: TRBJ2-1
V: TRBV14
CDR3: CASSQNSGGEQFF

D: NA
J: TRBJ2-7
V: TRBV19
CDR3: CASSPPGTGNEQYF

D: NA
J: TRBJ1-1
V: TRBV28
CDR3: CASSVRYTEAFF

D: NA
J: TRBJ1-6
V: TRBV7-3
CDR3: CASSSSGTGNSPLHF

D: TRBD2
J: TRBJ2-7
V: TRBV6-5
CDR3: CASSTGLAGVYEQYF

D: NA
J: TRBJ1-1
V: TRBV5-1
CDR3: CASSLRAGRGNTEAFF